What follows describes a single TCR beta chain. Construction of the TCRbeta library involved unique molecular identifiers. In TCRdb, the PCR reads were re-called with MiXCR into one record per CDR3 protein. The table has some 500,000 distinct CDR3 sequences, around 20% seen once. Germline V gives CDR1 DFQATT, CDR2 SNEGSKA (reference sequence). V shed 5 bases and J 6 bases; nucleotides not matched to a gene: 5. This CDR3 region has 13 residues. This specimen belongs to a study of T-cell reconstitution after alpha-beta-depleted transplantation in children. The source is a human donor who donated a stem cell graft to a child with acute lymphoblastic leukemia. The rearrangement links TRBV20-1 to TRBJ2-7; TRBD2 agrees at 12 bases. The sequencing used PBMCs from the stem cell graft donor, collected from the stem cell graft. The CDR3 sequence: CSAAGLAGSEQYF. The CDR3, as DNA: TGCAGTGCTGCCGGACTAGCGGGAAGCGAGCAGTACTTC.